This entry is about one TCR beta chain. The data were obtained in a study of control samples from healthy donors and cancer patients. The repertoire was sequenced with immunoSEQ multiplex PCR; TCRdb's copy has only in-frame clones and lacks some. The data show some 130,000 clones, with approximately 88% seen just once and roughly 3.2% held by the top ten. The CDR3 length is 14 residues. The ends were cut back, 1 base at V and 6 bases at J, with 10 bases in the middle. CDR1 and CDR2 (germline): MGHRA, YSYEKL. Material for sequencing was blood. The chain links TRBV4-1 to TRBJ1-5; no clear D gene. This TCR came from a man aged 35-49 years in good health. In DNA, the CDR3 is TGCGCCAGCAGCCAAGTTCTATCGGGTCAGCCCCAGCATTTT. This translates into CASSQVLSGQPQHF.